This entry lists 3 T cell receptor beta chains sequenced from one sample in a study of regulatory T cells in long-lasting Graves disease (dated by TCRdb to the early 2020s). Libraries came from multiplex PCR. The sample was run on an Illumina HiSeq 4000. TCR beta libraries were built with iRepertoire HTBI primers and Arm-PCR amplification of CDR3 regions. Clones were called with MiXCR by TCRdb after fastp trimmed the public reads at Q25, and only in-frame beta chains were retained. Rows with a matching CDR3 protein are joined into one entry that keeps the most common DNA and genes. The sample has 520,000 or so distinct CDR3 sequences on record, around 12% of them singletons. Roughly 9.3% of the sample is in the top ten clones. Explained via the paper, the time point label denotes: newly diagnosed GD, antithyroid drugs for less than 3 months. For both TCR sequencing and RNA sequencing, RNA was extracted from PBMCs using TRIzol.

A further study also used this sample, focusing on T cells in Graves' hyperthyroidism and ophthalmopathy.

The input for sequencing was peripheral blood mononuclear cells (PBMCs), taken at new diagnosis, from a patient treated with antithyroid drugs. The receptors were gathered from a woman aged 30 to 39 with Graves disease. Donor details come from another sample of the same person, matched by shared clones.

This clonotype appeared many times. The chain joins TRBV7-8 to TRBJ2-2; 7 nucleotides match TRBD1. The CDR3 spans 14 residues. J lost 3 bases, V lost 5 bases, and 3 bases had no gene match. Germline loops: CDR1 SGHVS, CDR2 FQNEAQ. The chain's CDR3 is CASSTGVHTGELFF. In DNA form, the CDR3 reads TGTGCCAGCAGCACAGGGGTCCACACCGGGGAGCTGTTTTTT. Together with reference TRBV7-8 and TRBJ2-2, the CDR3 gives the full variable domain: GAGVSQSPRYKVAKRGQDVALRCDPISGHVSLFWYQQALGQGPEFLTYFQNEAQLDKSGLPSDRFFAERPEGSVSTLKIQRTQQEDSAVYLCASSTGVHTGELFFGEGSRLTVL.

This clonotype was counted at least ten times. The chain employs TRBV12-3 or TRBV12-4 and TRBJ1-3; unclear D gene. V was clipped by 5 bases and J by 0 bases, with 8 bases between them. CDR3 length equals 14 residues. CDR3 nucleotide sequence: TGTGCCAGCAGTCCGCGTAGCTCTGGAAACACCATATATTTT. Amino acid sequence: CASSPRSSGNTIYF.

The genes are TRBV4-2 and TRBJ1-4; D not certain. This CDR3 contains 14 residues. Between the trimmed V and J ends, which lost 5 bases and 7 bases, there was a span of 14 bases. Germline lookup yields CDR1 LGHNA and CDR2 YNFKEQ. The CDR3 nucleotides read TGTGCCAGCAGCGTCACTGCGATACCTGAAAAACTGTTTTTT. Translating it yields CASSVTAIPEKLFF.